These T cell receptor beta chains were read from a single sample in a study of immune aging and cytomegalovirus after organ transplant. These TCRs are of unknown antigen specificity. TCRdb reprocessed the single-cell sequencing reads with MiXCR, giving one entry per CDR3 protein. Of 20,000 to 25,000 distinct CDR3 sequences listed, roughly 38% are singletons. The source was CMV peptide-activated CD4+ and CD8+ T cells sorted from blood, collected at five time points, pooled. Every receptor here comes from a female donor who had a heart transplant and CMV viremia. The CDR3 runs from the conserved cysteine through the conserved F or W. The order of the fields is CDR3 protein, V gene, CDR3 length, J gene.

CDR3: CATSGYGTQNIQYF
V: TRBV24-1
length: 14
J: TRBJ2-4

CDR3: CASSLQRGGQNEQFF
V: TRBV7-2
length: 15
J: TRBJ2-1

CDR3: CASRPGNTEAFF
V: TRBV7-9
length: 12
J: TRBJ1-1

CDR3: CAWSLRGGSEQYF
V: TRBV30
length: 13
J: TRBJ2-7

CDR3: CASSPVTGTYNEQFF
V: TRBV18
length: 15
J: TRBJ2-1

CDR3: CASSVRQTYNSPLYF
V: TRBV2
length: 15
J: TRBJ1-6

CDR3: CSAERNTGELFF
V: TRBV20-1
length: 12
J: TRBJ2-2

CDR3: CSATENVGEWYF
V: TRBV20-1
length: 12
J: TRBJ2-7

CDR3: CASSQYRTSNNEQFF
V: TRBV4-1
length: 15
J: TRBJ2-1

CDR3: CASSAGRYSNQPQHF
V: TRBV6-1
length: 15
J: TRBJ1-5

CDR3: CATSDPPGGEETQYF
V: TRBV24-1
length: 15
J: TRBJ2-5

CDR3: CASSLTLQGDTEAFF
V: TRBV7-3
length: 15
J: TRBJ1-1

CDR3: CASSHITGPSNEKLFF
V: TRBV14
length: 16
J: TRBJ1-4

CDR3: CASRTSYEQYF
V: TRBV28
length: 11
J: TRBJ2-7

CDR3: CAGGLRGTGNLDNEQFF
V: TRBV5-5
length: 17
J: TRBJ2-1

CDR3: CSARVGTGSETQYF
V: TRBV20-1
length: 14
J: TRBJ2-5

CDR3: CASSLRAIPNTEAFF
V: TRBV12-3/TRBV12-4
length: 15
J: TRBJ1-1

CDR3: CASRPRTSGRYNEQFF
V: TRBV6-2/TRBV6-3
length: 16
J: TRBJ2-1

CDR3: CASSSLPSGGALDTQYF
V: TRBV28
length: 17
J: TRBJ2-3

CDR3: CASSKGGTAMETQYF
V: TRBV28
length: 15
J: TRBJ2-5

CDR3: CSGLVGPTEAFF
V: TRBV29-1
length: 12
J: TRBJ1-1

CDR3: CATSSPGQGVEYATQPQHF
V: TRBV15
length: 19
J: TRBJ1-5

CDR3: CASSIYWEGIDNEQFF
V: TRBV19
length: 16
J: TRBJ2-1

CDR3: CSARTGIPHKQYF
V: TRBV20-1
length: 13
J: TRBJ2-7

CDR3: CASSRQAFTGELFF
V: TRBV12-3/TRBV12-4
length: 14
J: TRBJ2-2

CDR3: CASSTYRGTNEKLFF
V: TRBV6-1
length: 15
J: TRBJ1-4

CDR3: CASSPGGSGADTEAFF
V: TRBV5-1
length: 16
J: TRBJ1-1

CDR3: CAWSGGDRGFYEQYF
V: TRBV30
length: 15
J: TRBJ2-7

CDR3: CSARPYNEQFF
V: TRBV20-1
length: 11
J: TRBJ2-1

CDR3: CASSRGGANYGYTF
V: TRBV27
length: 14
J: TRBJ1-2

CDR3: CASSDRDSDTQYF
V: TRBV19
length: 13
J: TRBJ2-3

CDR3: CSALTSRLTYEQYF
V: TRBV20-1
length: 14
J: TRBJ2-7